This T cell receptor (beta chain) was sequenced during a study of molecular identifiers for immune sequencing clone quantification (dated by TCRdb to the late 2010s). Concerning the study at large: In a replicate experiment, RNA from roughly 20,000 or 100,000 naive CD8 T cells was split into five aliquots, four of which were sequenced. This methods study used CD8 T cells to benchmark TCR RNA copy counting and molecular-identifier clustering-based TCR repertoire sequencing (MIDCIRS).

Via the germline V gene, CDR1 is SGDLS and CDR2 YYNGEE. Counted from cysteine to phenylalanine, this CDR3 has 15 amino acids. The retained sequence is limited to the CDR3, 45 bases, with the frame set at the first base. V is clipped by 4 bases and J by 0 bases, and the sequence between their germline boundaries is 11 bases long. Naive CD8 T cell libraries were made from around 18,000 to 910,000 sorted cells using 10%, 30% or 50% of purified RNA. Naive CD8 T cells, defined as CD8+CD4-CCR7+CD45RA+, were FACS-sorted into RLT Plus buffer on a BD FACSAria II. To test detection sensitivity, Jurkat RNA equivalent to about ten TCR copies was spiked into samples of about 19,000-1,000,000 naive CD8 T cells. CD8 T cells were enriched with RosetteSep CD8+ T Cell Enrichment Cocktail and Ficoll-Paque, followed by ACK red cell lysis. As for this clonotype: Its antigen remains undetermined. Base qualities are missing; no much larger clone stands one base away.

Receptor amplification or capture employed PCR. For sequencing, an Illumina HiSeq 4000 was employed. Bulk TCR libraries were prepared as previously described, using TCR primers listed in Table S5. Total RNA was purified with the Qiagen AllPrep DNA/RNA kit. Before analysis, reads from multiple sequencing runs of the same library were pooled. Per the authors' processing: Reads were retained only if the reads had an exact TCR constant sequence, and the retained reads were trimmed to 150 nt and grouped according to their 12-nt molecular barcodes. Reads inside each barcode group were sub-clustered using a 15% Levenshtein threshold, and a quality-weighted consensus sequence was constructed for each RNA molecule. Non-functional sequences were removed, as were lower-count sequences one edit away from another. On the basis of fitting two negative binomial distributions, barcode sub-clusters with fewer than 20% of the maximum read count were discarded. Through fastp at Q25 and MiXCR, TCRdb rebuilt clones from the public reads, retaining in-frame beta chains. Every distinct CDR3 protein forms one entry, paired with its most common genes and DNA. The V and J calls shown here were made by TCRdb, not taken from the authors' results. The sample records about 500,000 distinct CDR3 sequences, about 21% of which are singletons. The ten largest clones add up to about 0.84% of the sample.

On the study overall, not on this receptor specifically: Spiked-in Jurkat TCR RNA equivalent to a single cell was reported to be detectable even among 750,000 to 1,000,000 naive CD8 T cells. The sizes of highly expanded clones could end up underestimated when identical TCR molecules share a barcode. Spiked-in Jurkat TCR RNA (roughly 10 copies' worth), which is not part of the donor repertoire, was contained in the naive libraries. When barcode sub-clustering was not used, chimeric consensus sequences inflated TCR diversity, with chimeras reaching as high as 47%. In CMV-specific effector cells, clones with more than 20 RNA copies accounted for over 99% of molecules, whereas in naive cells such clones accounted for under 1%. Modeling indicated around 3 TCR RNA copies recovered per cell, compared with 7.5 to 10 by digital PCR, which implies a capture efficiency of approximately 29%.

The V and J segments used are TRBV9 and TRBJ1-3; no D gene call is confident. The source is a human donor in good health. Some libraries in this study had Jurkat cell RNA spiked in. The sequenced sample was naive CD8+ T cells from blood, with Jurkat cell RNA spiked in. Taken with the paper, the label for cell subset or site translates to: FACS-sorted CD8+CD4-CCR7+CD45RA+ naive T cells. The sequence in DNA is TGTGCCAGCAGCCCGGGGAAGAGCTCTGGAAACACCATATATTTT. Translated, it reads CASSPGKSSGNTIYF.